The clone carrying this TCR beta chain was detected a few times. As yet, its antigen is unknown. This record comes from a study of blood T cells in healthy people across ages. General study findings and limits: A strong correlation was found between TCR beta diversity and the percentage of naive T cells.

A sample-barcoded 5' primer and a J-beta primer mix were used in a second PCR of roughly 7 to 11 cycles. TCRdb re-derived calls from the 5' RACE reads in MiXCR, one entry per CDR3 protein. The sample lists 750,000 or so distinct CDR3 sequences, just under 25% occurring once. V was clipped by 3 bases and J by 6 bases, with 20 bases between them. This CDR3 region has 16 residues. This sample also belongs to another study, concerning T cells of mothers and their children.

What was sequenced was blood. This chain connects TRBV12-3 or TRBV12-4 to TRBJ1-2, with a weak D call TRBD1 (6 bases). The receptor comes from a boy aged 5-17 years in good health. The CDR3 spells CASSFIGTPTSNGYTF. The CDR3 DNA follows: TGTGCCAGCAGTTTTATAGGGACACCAACAAGCAATGGCTACACCTTC.